Shown below are 3 T cell receptor beta chains from a single sample sequenced in a study of shared clonotypes between healthy human individuals. Sequencing used immunoSEQ multiplex PCR; TCRdb keeps in-frame clones, though not all of them. The sample contains around 1.1 million clones, 60% to 85% of which appear only once. The specimen was memory CD4+ T cells from PBMCs. Subset noted: CD45RA-negative fraction. These receptors were taken from a man aged 18 to 30 in good health. Some clones in this sample may be carry-over from other donors' samples.

The chain employs TRBV28 and TRBJ1-5; 7 nucleotides match TRBD1. J gave up 6 bases and V 0 bases, and 11 bases lay outside the gene matches. The CDR3 is made up of 17 amino acids. Germline CDR1 and CDR2: MDHEN and SYDVKM. CDR3 bases: TGTGCCAGCAGTTTATGGCGGGGACAGATCGGTAGTCAGCCCCAGCATTTT. This gives the protein CASSLWRGQIGSQPQHF.

This chain uses TRBV11-2 with TRBJ2-2; D is ambiguous. The germline V gene encodes CDR1 SGHAT and CDR2 FQNNGV. V was pared by 3 bases and J by 5 bases, with 16 bases between. The length of the CDR3 is 16 residues. The CDR3 nucleotides read TGTGCCAGCAGCTTCACCGGGCCGGAAAGAACCGGGGAGCTGTTTTTT. It specifies CASSFTGPERTGELFF.

A single count supports this clone. The chain joins TRBV11-1 to TRBJ2-5; 7 nucleotides agree with TRBD1. V shed 1 base and J 5 bases; nucleotides not matched to a gene: 4. Looked up from germline, CDR1 is SGHAT and CDR2 is FQDESV (reference sequence). This CDR3 spans 14 amino acids. This chain's CDR3 is CASSLGGRGETQYF. CDR3 coding DNA: TGTGCCAGCAGCTTAGGGGGCAGGGGGGAGACCCAGTACTTC. Full variable domain (outside the CDR3, taken from reference TRBV11-1 and TRBJ2-5): EAEVAQSPRYKITEKSQAVAFWCDPISGHATLYWYRQILGQGPELLVQFQDESVVDDSQLPKDRFSAERLKGVDSTLKIQPAELGDSAMYLCASSLGGRGETQYFGPGTRLLVL.